This is a list of T cell receptor beta chains from one sample in a study of regulatory T cells in long-lasting Graves disease. TCRdb independently ran MiXCR on the multiplex PCR reads; one entry per CDR3 protein. Of roughly 400,000 distinct CDR3 sequences listed, under 25% are singletons. The material was peripheral blood mononuclear cells (PBMCs), obtained when the disease was refractory, from a patient treated with antithyroid drugs. Every receptor here comes from a female donor with Graves disease. Each CDR3 is given with its conserved first and last residue.

V	CDR3
TRBV20-1	CSAVPDRAYGYTF
TRBV28	CASSAFSGATRGYTF
TRBV20-1	CSARDLRGSSYNEQFF
TRBV5-6	CASSLSSTSSNQPQHF
TRBV27	CASRYSRGTEAFF
TRBV10-2	CASSESVPGSSEQFF
TRBV27	CASSLYGRPGNQPQHF
TRBV28	CASSAPITTQFF
TRBV27	CASSKTDRGPYGYTF
TRBV28	CASSLPGRHEQFF
TRBV7-9	CASSPLPLGRTSTYNEQFF
TRBV6-9	CASSSTDNEQFF
TRBV29-1	CSVEPYTSAVTYEQYF
TRBV2	CASRLRQLNTEAFF
TRBV3-1	CASSPVAGGVTGELFF
TRBV6-9	CASSYSNPGGTSGSGEQFF
TRBV12-3/TRBV12-4	CASSFAPSGEQYF
TRBV6-9	CASSYIGHSTYEQYF
TRBV5-1	CASSLTAQGNYGYTF
TRBV5-4	CASTLGLAGDRETQYF
TRBV7-9	CASSYSQGANYEQYF
TRBV6-5	CASSFPRLAGTYEQYF
TRBV5-6	CASSFNSGITGELFF
TRBV28	CASSFLTSGRLYEQYF
TRBV14	CASSQQGSPGEQYF
TRBV19	CASSRRGPGELFF
TRBV12-3/TRBV12-4	CASSFDGATKNIQYF
TRBV7-9	CASSQPDRERGQPQHF
TRBV7-3	CASSLMLGETQYF
TRBV20-1	CSANWKGGSYEQYF
TRBV28	CASSLSAQLNTEAFF
TRBV20-1	CSALGQGSSYEQYF
TRBV7-2	CASSSGGAGGTEAFF
TRBV20-1	CSAPSSGRTYEQYF
TRBV25-1	CASSGSLVSGELFF
TRBV20-1	CSARDSTYEQYF
TRBV6-1	CASTRGRTSSYEQYF
TRBV2	CASSARAGVSTGELFF
TRBV7-6	CASRRTASSYEQYF
TRBV2	CASIGPGQGGEQYF
TRBV2	CATGAGFAEQYF
TRBV28	CASSITLTSSETQYF
TRBV20-1	CSAAGGGFYEQFF
TRBV29-1	CSVEGDSTTETQYF